These 8 T cell receptor beta chains originate from one sample sequenced in a study of blood T cell repertoires in COVID-19 (dated by TCRdb to between 2020 and 2021). Library construction relied on the immunoSEQ multiplex PCR assay. TCRdb's version of the immuneACCESS table is confined to in-frame rearrangements and falls short of the full clone set. An unresolved V gene accounts for under half of the shortfall where checked; the remainder is of unknown origin. Counted in this sample were more than 95,000 clones; about four fifths of them appeared once. The ten largest make up roughly 10% of the sample. Sequencing was carried out using peripheral blood. The receptors stem from a man in his 60s with acute or convalescent COVID-19.

This chain links TRBV2 with TRBJ2-2; no reliable D call. The V and J ends lost 6 bases and 1 base respectively, with 15 bases between them. Germline V gives CDR1 SNHLY, CDR2 FYNNEI. There are 16 residues in the CDR3. CDR3 residues: CASSPVPSQNTGELFF. For the CDR3, the DNA is TGTGCCAGCAGCCCAGTTCCCAGTCAGAACACCGGGGAGCTGTTTTTT.

The rearrangement uses TRBV2 and TRBJ2-1, with TRBD2 matching over 8 bases. J was trimmed by 6 bases and V by 5 bases; bases with no gene match: 12. This CDR3 spans 16 amino acids. Germline values: CDR1 SNHLY, CDR2 FYNNEI. The DNA for the CDR3 is TGTGCCAGCAGTACAGCGACTAGCGTAGTGGGCAATGAGCAGTTCTTC. The encoded protein is CASSTATSVVGNEQFF.

This clone showed up just once. The chain carries TRBV30 and TRBJ2-5; TRBD2 is a possible D gene (6 bases). This CDR3 has 11 residues. Germline V lookup: CDR1 GTSNPN, CDR2 SVGIG (reference sequence). V was cut by 5 bases and J by 5 bases, with 9 bases left in between. CDR3 sequence: CAWGRGETQYF. The CDR3 DNA is TGTGCCTGGGGCCGGGGGGAGACCCAGTACTTC.

A few counts support this clone. V gene TRBV10-2 combines with J gene TRBJ1-5, with D tentatively TRBD1 (5 bases). V was cut by 6 bases and J by 2 bases, with 5 bases left in between. This CDR3 is built from 12 residues. The germline V gene has CDR1 WSHSY and CDR2 SAAADI. This CDR3 reads CASRQGNQPQHF. In DNA, the CDR3 is TGCGCCAGCAGACAGGGCAATCAGCCCCAGCATTTT.

This chain connects TRBV9 to TRBJ2-6; 7 nucleotides match TRBD2. The CDR3 spans 17 residues. With V trimmed by 0 bases and J by 3 bases, 6 bases remained unmatched. Germline V gene data show CDR1 as SGDLS and CDR2 as YYNGEE. CDR3 sequence (DNA): TGTGCCAGCAGCGTAGGTCCCAGCGGGAATGGGGCCAACGTCCTGACTTTC. Amino acid sequence: CASSVGPSGNGANVLTF. Combining the CDR3 with reference TRBV9 and TRBJ2-6 gives the whole variable domain DSGVTQTPKHLITATGQRVTLRCSPRSGDLSVYWYQQSLDQGLQFLIQYYNGEERAKGNILERFSAQQFPDLHSELNLSSLELGDSALYFCASSVGPSGNGANVLTFGAGSRLTVL.

The chain recombines TRBV12-3 or TRBV12-4 with TRBJ2-1; D is perhaps TRBD2 (6 bases). The CDR3 extends over 13 amino acids. V lost 10 bases to trimming and J lost 0 bases, with 10 bases between them. CDR3 in DNA: TGTGCCATTGCGGGGAGCTCCTACAATGAGCAGTTCTTC. Encoded protein: CAIAGSSYNEQFF.

The CDR3 is CASGTGSNYGYTF. In nucleotides, the CDR3 is TGTGCCAGTGGGACAGGCTCTAACTATGGCTACACCTTC. V is TRBV19 and J is TRBJ1-2; TRBD1 agrees at 8 bases. Losses at the gene ends were 8 bases for V and 0 bases for J; bases not matched to a gene: 2. The germline V gene encodes CDR1 LNHDA and CDR2 SQIVND (reference sequence). The length of the CDR3 is 13 residues.

The CDR3 region has the DNA TGCGCCAGCAGCCCGACTAGCGGGATCCATGAGCAGTTCTTC. Amino acids: CASSPTSGIHEQFF. V usage is TRBV5-1 and J usage is TRBJ2-1, with 11 positions matching TRBD2. V trimming: 4 bases; J trimming: 8 bases; junction bases outside the gene matches: 5. The CDR3 consists of 14 residues. Germline V CDR1 and CDR2: SGHRS, YFSETQ.